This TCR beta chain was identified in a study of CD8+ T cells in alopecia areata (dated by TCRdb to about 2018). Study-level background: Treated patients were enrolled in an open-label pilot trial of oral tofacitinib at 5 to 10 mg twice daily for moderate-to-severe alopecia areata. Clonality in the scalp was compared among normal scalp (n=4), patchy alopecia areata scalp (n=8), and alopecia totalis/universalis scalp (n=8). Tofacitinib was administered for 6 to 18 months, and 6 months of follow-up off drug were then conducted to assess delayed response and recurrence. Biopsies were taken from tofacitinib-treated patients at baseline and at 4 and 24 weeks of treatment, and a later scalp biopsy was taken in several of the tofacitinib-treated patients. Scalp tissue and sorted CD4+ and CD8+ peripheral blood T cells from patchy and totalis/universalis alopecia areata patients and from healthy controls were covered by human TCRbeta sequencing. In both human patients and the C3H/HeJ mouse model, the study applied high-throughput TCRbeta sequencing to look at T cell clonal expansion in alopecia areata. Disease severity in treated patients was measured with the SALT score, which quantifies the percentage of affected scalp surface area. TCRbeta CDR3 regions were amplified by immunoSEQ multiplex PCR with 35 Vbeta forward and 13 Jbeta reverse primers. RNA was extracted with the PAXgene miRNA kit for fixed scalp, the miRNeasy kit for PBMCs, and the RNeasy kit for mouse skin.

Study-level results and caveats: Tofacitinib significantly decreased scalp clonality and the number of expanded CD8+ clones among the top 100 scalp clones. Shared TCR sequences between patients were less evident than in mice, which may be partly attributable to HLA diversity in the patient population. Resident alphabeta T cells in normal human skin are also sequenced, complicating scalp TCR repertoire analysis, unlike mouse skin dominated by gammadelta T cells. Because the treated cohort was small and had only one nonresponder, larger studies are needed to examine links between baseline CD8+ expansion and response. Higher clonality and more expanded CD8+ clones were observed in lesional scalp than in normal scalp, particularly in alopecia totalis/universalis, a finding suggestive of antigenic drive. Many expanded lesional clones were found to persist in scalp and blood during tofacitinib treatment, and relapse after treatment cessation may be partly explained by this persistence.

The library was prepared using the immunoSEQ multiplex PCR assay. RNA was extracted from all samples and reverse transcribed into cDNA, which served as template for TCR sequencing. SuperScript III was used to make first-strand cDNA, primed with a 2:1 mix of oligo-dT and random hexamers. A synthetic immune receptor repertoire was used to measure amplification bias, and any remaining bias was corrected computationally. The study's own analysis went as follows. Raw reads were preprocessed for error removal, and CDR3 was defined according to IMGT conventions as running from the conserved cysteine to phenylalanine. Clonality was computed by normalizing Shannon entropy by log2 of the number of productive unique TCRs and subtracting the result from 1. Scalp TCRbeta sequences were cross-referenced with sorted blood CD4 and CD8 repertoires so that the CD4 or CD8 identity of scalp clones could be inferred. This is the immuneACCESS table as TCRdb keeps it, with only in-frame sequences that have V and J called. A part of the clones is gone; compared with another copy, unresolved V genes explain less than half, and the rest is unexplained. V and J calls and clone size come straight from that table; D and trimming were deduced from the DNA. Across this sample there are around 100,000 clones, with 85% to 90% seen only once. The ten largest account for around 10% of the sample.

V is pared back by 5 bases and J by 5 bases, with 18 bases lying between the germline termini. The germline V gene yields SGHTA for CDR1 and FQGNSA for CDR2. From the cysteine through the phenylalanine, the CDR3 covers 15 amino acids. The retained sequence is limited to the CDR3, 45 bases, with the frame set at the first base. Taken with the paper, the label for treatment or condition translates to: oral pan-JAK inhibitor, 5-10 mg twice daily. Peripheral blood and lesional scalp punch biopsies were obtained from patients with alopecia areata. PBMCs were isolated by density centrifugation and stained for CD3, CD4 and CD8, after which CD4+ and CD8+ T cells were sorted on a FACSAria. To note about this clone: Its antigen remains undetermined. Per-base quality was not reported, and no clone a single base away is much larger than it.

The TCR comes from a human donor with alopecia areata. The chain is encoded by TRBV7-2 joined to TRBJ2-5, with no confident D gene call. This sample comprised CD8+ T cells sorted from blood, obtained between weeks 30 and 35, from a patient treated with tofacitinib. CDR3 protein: CASSPPDGSRETQYF. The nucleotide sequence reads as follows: TGTGCCAGCAGCCCCCCTGATGGTAGTCGGGAGACCCAGTACTTC. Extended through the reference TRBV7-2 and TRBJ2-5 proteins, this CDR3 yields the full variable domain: GAGVSQSPSNKVTEKGKDVELRCDPISGHTALYWYRQSLGQGLEFLIYFQGNSAPDKSGLPSDRFSAERTGGSVSTLTIQRTQQEDSAVYLCASSPPDGSRETQYFGPGTRLLVL.